What follows describes a single TCR beta chain. Its antigen is not known. This specimen includes other DNA sequences encoding the same CDR3. The data derive from a study of shared clonotypes between healthy human individuals. Study conclusions and caveats: Read depth was anticipated to influence clonotype sharing among donors. In contrast to clonotypes shared by all four donors, non-shared clonotypes had lower generation probabilities.

CD8 cells regarded as naive lacked CD45RO, were positively chosen for CCR7, and omitted terminally differentiated effector memory CD45RA+ cells. Free of recent acute infections or vaccinations, the donors were healthy HIV-negative adults. V lost 1 base and J lost 1; bases outside the gene matches: 4. The CDR3 runs to 15 residues. In germline, CDR1 is MGHRA, CDR2 YSYEKL. The run depth of the assay was deep. The table came from immunoSEQ multiplex PCR; TCRdb's copy has only in-frame clones and leaves some out. The sample lists about 1,800,000 clones; approximately 95% were seen once. Input material: naive CD8+ T cells sorted from blood. V gene TRBV4-1 combines with J gene TRBJ2-7, with 7 nucleotides matching TRBD1. The sequence was obtained from a man aged 18 to 35 in good health. The CDR3 DNA is TGCGCCAGCAGCCAAGGAACAGGGGAGTCCTACGAGCAGTACTTC. This gives the protein CASSQGTGESYEQYF.